These 5 T cell receptor beta chains were all obtained from the same sample, sequenced in a study of prognosis after radiotherapy for stage I lung cancer. The genomic DNA TCR beta CDR3 region underwent two rounds of multiplex PCR. Used in first-round PCR were primers specific to each TRBV and TRBJ gene. TCRdb reprocessed the multiplex PCR reads with MiXCR, giving one entry per CDR3 protein. In the table there are 20,000 to 30,000 distinct CDR3 sequences, just over 40% of which are singletons. The sample consisted of PBMCs, taken before or after stereotactic body radiation therapy (not recorded which). The origin of the receptors is a donor aged 50 or older with non-small cell lung cancer.

This clonotype was counted at least ten times. J is TRBJ1-5 and V is TRBV3-2; TRBD1 is taken as the D call from the table, unchecked against the DNA. TRBV3-2 is reported as a pseudogene. The CDR3 is 19 amino acids. Here the CDR3 DNA reads TGTGCCAGCAGCCCAGACCGGGACAGGGGGCGTTTTATCGATCAGCCCCAGCATTTT. Translating it yields CASSPDRDRGRFIDQPQHF.

This clonotype was recorded at least ten times. This rearrangement joins TRBV5-4 to TRBJ2-5; 8 bases agree with TRBD2. Germline loops: CDR1 SGHNT, CDR2 YYREEE (reference sequence). With 4 bases clipped from V and 4 bases from J, the junction kept 12 bases outside the gene matches. This CDR3 has 16 amino acids. CDR3 DNA sequence: TGTGCCAGCAGCATCCGGGACCGGGAGGGGAGAGAGACCCAGTACTTC. Its protein product is CASSIRDREGRETQYF.

About this clonotype itself: A much more abundant neighbour one base away suggests this may be a read error. V gene TRBV5-4 combines with J gene TRBJ2-3; D is ambiguous. The CDR3 is made up of 16 amino acids. V lost 4 bases, J lost 2 bases, and 17 bases lay in between. The germline gives CDR1 SGHNT, CDR2 YYREEE (reference sequence). This chain's CDR3 is CASSPKAGGNTDTQYF. The CDR3 region has the DNA TGTGCCAGCAGCCCCAAGGCCGGCGGAAACACAGATACGCAGTATTTT.

The chain links TRBV18 to TRBJ2-5, with D perhaps TRBD1 (6 bases). There are 13 residues in the CDR3. V was trimmed by 3 bases and J by 3 bases, leaving 8 bases between them. Looked up from germline, CDR1 is KGHSH and CDR2 is LQKENI. The CDR3 DNA follows: TGTGCCAGCTCACCTGGGACAAAAGAGACCCAGTACTTC. This codes for CASSPGTKETQYF.

This clonotype was detected ten times or more. The chain combines TRBV5-4 with TRBJ1-4; 8 bases are a match to TRBD1. The CDR3 totals 15 residues. Germline V gene sequence: CDR1 SGHNT, CDR2 YYREEE (reference sequence). V lost 5 bases, J lost 3 bases, and 6 bases stayed unmatched. CDR3 sequence: CASSLRTGSNEKLFF. The CDR3 DNA follows: TGTGCCAGCAGTCTTAGGACAGGGTCTAATGAAAAACTGTTTTTT.